One sample yielded the 4 T cell receptor beta chains listed below, sequenced in a study of T cell repertoires in cytomegalovirus infection. TCRdb ran MiXCR on the reads and lists one entry per CDR3 protein. The sample consists of a few hundred thousand distinct CDR3 sequences, roughly 15% of them appearing once. The sequenced sample consisted of PBMCs. These receptors were collected from a human donor in good health (CMV status not recorded). Some clones in this sample may be carry-over from other donors' samples.

At least ten counts were recorded for this clonotype. This chain joins TRBV6-2 or TRBV6-3 and TRBJ1-5, with 9 bases that match TRBD1. This CDR3 is built from 18 residues. V gave up 4 bases and J gave up 2 bases; unmatched junction bases: 12. Germline V gene data show CDR1 as MNHEY and CDR2 as SVGEGT. Here the CDR3 reads CASSWTGQGPAGNQPQHF. In DNA, the CDR3 is TGTGCCAGCAGTTGGACGGGACAGGGACCGGCCGGCAATCAGCCCCAGCATTTT.

V and J are TRBV20-1 and TRBJ2-7; 7 nucleotides line up with TRBD2. The CDR3 is made up of 14 amino acids. Germline loops: CDR1 DFQATT, CDR2 SNEGSKA (reference sequence). The V gene end was trimmed by 5 bases and the J gene end by 5 bases; junction bases not matched to a gene: 12. The CDR3 sequence: CSARAGGRADEQYF. The CDR3 DNA reads as TGCAGTGCTCGGGCTGGAGGGAGGGCCGACGAGCAGTACTTC.

The chain carries TRBV29-1 and TRBJ2-7; D is possibly TRBD1 (5 bases). V gave up 3 bases and J gave up 2 bases, with 8 bases separating them. The length of the CDR3 is 12 residues. Germline V gene sequence: CDR1 SQVTM, CDR2 ANQGSEA. Here the CDR3 reads CSVDQGPYEQYF. The CDR3 nucleotides read TGCAGCGTTGACCAGGGCCCCTACGAGCAGTACTTC.

This clonotype was detected many times. The chain is built from TRBV7-3 and TRBJ2-7, with 8 nucleotides matching TRBD2. Per germline, CDR1 SGHTA and CDR2 FQGTGA. After removal of 5 bases from V and 6 bases from J, the junction contained 15 bases not matched to a gene. This CDR3 is 16 amino acids long. The CDR3 protein is CASSPSGGLLSAEQYF. The CDR3 coding sequence is TGTGCCAGCAGCCCAAGCGGGGGACTCCTTTCAGCCGAGCAGTACTTC.